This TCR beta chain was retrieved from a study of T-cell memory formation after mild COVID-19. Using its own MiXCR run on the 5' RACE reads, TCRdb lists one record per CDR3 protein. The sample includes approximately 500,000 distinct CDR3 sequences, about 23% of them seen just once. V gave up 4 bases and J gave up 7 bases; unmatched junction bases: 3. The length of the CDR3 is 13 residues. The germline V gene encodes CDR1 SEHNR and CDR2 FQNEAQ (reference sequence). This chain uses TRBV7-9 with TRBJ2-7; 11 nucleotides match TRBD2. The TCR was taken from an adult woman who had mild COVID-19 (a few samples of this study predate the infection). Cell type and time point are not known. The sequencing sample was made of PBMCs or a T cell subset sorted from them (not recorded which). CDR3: CASSSGLAAEQYF. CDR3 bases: TGTGCCAGCAGCTCGGGACTAGCGGCTGAGCAGTACTTC.